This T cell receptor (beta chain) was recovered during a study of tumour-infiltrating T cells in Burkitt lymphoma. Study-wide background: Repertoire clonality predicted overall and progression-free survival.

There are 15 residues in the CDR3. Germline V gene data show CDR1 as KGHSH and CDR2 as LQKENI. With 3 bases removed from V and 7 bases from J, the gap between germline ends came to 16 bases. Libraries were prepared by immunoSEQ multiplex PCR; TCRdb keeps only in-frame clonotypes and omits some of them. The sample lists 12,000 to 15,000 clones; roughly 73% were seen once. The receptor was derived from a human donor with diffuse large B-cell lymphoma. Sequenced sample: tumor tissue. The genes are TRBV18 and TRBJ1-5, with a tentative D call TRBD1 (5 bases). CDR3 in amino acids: CASSPDGGVGQPQHF. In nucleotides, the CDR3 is TGTGCCAGCTCACCTGACGGGGGAGTGGGACAGCCCCAGCATTTT.